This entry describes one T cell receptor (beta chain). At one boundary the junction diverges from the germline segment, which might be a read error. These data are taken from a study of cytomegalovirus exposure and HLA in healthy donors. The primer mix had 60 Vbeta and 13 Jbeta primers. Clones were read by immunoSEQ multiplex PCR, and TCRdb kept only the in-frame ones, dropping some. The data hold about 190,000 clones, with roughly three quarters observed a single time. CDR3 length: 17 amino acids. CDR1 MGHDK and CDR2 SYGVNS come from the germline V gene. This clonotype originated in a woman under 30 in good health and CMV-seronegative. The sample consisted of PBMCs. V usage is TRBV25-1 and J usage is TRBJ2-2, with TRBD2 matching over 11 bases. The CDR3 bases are TGTGCCAGCAGTGAGGATAGACTAGCGGGACTTACCGGGGAGCTGCTTTTT. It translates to CASSEDRLAGLTGELLF.